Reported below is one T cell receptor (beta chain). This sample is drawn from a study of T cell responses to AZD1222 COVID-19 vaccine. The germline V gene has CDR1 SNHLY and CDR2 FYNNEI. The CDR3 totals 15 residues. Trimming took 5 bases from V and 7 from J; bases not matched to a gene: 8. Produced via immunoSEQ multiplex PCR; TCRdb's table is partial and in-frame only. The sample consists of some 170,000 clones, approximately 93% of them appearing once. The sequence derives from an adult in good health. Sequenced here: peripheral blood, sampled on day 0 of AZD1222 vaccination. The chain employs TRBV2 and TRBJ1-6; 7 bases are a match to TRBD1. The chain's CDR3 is CASSTDRVGNSPLHF. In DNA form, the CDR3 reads TGTGCCAGCAGTACCGACAGGGTTGGCAATTCACCCCTCCACTTT.